These 21 T cell receptor beta chains were all obtained from the same sample, sequenced in a study of response to subunit inactivated influenza vaccine. Each CDR3 protein is one row after TCRdb ran MiXCR on the RT-PCR reads. The sample has roughly 790,000 distinct CDR3 sequences; 21% are singletons. The starting material was PBMCs from blood, obtained around 5 days after vaccination. These receptors all stem from a man aged 50 to 59 who received an inactivated influenza vaccine.

This chain uses TRBV6-6 with TRBJ2-7; TRBD1 or TRBD2 may be the D gene (5 bases each). Germline CDR1 and CDR2: MNHNY and SVGAGI (reference sequence). Between the trimmed V and J ends, which lost 6 bases and 7 bases, there was a span of 16 bases. The CDR3 has 13 residues. CDR3: CASSSLGGEEQYF. DNA for the CDR3: TGTGCCAGCAGCTCGCTTGGGGGAGAAGAGCAGTACTTC.

In this sample, this clonotype turned up a few times. The chain couples TRBV2 to TRBJ2-3; no clear D. The CDR3 length is 16 residues. Germline CDR1 SNHLY, CDR2 FYNNEI. With 1 base removed from V and 0 bases from J, the gap between germline ends came to 11 bases. DNA of the CDR3: TGTGCCAGCAGTGAAGTTACTATCGTTAGCACAGATACGCAGTATTTT. Translating gives CASSEVTIVSTDTQYF.

The gene calls are TRBV3-1 and TRBJ2-7; D unclear. V dropped 2 bases and J dropped 8 bases, with 13 bases sitting between them. The germline V gene encodes CDR1 LGHDT and CDR2 YNNKEL (reference sequence). This CDR3 spans 13 amino acids. The CDR3 protein is CASSQPDGFQQYF. DNA of the CDR3: TGTGCCAGCAGCCAACCGGACGGGTTCCAGCAGTACTTC.

This chain joins TRBV20-1 and TRBJ1-6; D is unresolved. Germline V CDR1 and CDR2: DFQATT, SNEGSKA (reference sequence). The CDR3 runs to 16 residues. Trimming shortened V by 0 bases and J by 2 bases, and 11 bases separated the two germline ends. The CDR3 DNA reads TGCAGTGCTAGAGAGGGCGGCTCTGCCTATAATTCACCCCTCCACTTT. This translates into CSAREGGSAYNSPLHF.

There are a few counts of this clonotype. The chain couples TRBV12-3 or TRBV12-4 to TRBJ2-2; D might be TRBD2 (5 bases). This CDR3 contains 14 residues. Deletions cut 8 bases from V and 1 base from J, with 11 bases between. This CDR3 reads CASLRERNTGELFF. The CDR3 nucleotides are TGTGCCAGCTTAAGGGAGAGGAACACCGGGGAGCTGTTTTTT.

The V gene is TRBV6-5, the J gene TRBJ2-7, with 12 bases aligning to TRBD1. The V gene end was trimmed by 2 bases and the J gene end by 6 bases; junction bases not matched to a gene: 2. The CDR3 is 14 residues long. CDR1 and CDR2 from the germline V gene are MNHEY and SVGAGI. The CDR3 reads CASSYGTGGSEQYF. CDR3 nucleotides: TGTGCCAGCAGTTACGGGACAGGGGGCAGCGAGCAGTACTTC.

The V gene is TRBV4-3, the J gene TRBJ2-3; TRBD2 agrees at 12 bases. This CDR3 contains 17 residues. V gave up 4 bases and J gave up 3 bases; unmatched junction bases: 8. CDR1 is LGHNA, CDR2 YSLEER, per germline. CDR3 protein: CASSLYLAGGSTDTQYF. The CDR3 DNA reads as TGCGCCAGCAGCCTCTACCTAGCGGGAGGGAGTACAGATACGCAGTATTTT.

V usage is TRBV7-6 and J usage is TRBJ2-3, with D possibly matching TRBD2 (6 bases). Germline V lookup: CDR1 SGHVS, CDR2 FNYEAQ. The V end was cut by 0 bases, the J end by 5 bases, with 21 bases between. This CDR3 is built from 18 residues. This chain's CDR3 is CASSLATAGSGYVDTQYF. CDR3 nucleotides: TGTGCCAGCAGCTTAGCTACCGCCGGGAGCGGTTATGTAGATACGCAGTATTTT.

This clonotype has a count of ten or more. The chain employs TRBV5-6 and TRBJ1-5, with a tentative D call TRBD1 (5 bases). Trimming pared 1 base from V and 7 bases from J, leaving 12 bases between. From germline, CDR1 is SGHDT and CDR2 YYEEEE. The CDR3 loop spans 14 amino acids. The CDR3 protein is CASSLWGIGQPQHF. The CDR3 nucleotides read TGTGCCAGCAGCTTGTGGGGCATTGGCCAGCCCCAGCATTTT.

In this sample, this clonotype turned up a few times. The gene calls are TRBV7-2 and TRBJ2-3; 8 bases align to TRBD2. The J segment lost 4 bases and the V segment lost 2 bases, leaving 8 bases of the junction unmatched. The CDR3 consists of 16 residues. Germline CDR1 SGHTA, CDR2 FQGNSA. The CDR3 here is CASSLFSRAGADTQYF. The CDR3 coding sequence is TGTGCCAGCAGCTTATTCAGTCGAGCGGGAGCAGATACGCAGTATTTT.

This clonotype has more than one count but fewer than ten. The V and J genes are TRBV6-5 and TRBJ2-5; weak D call: TRBD2 (6 bases). Germline-derived CDR1 and CDR2 are MNHEY and SVGAGI. V was pared by 5 bases and J by 1 base, with 11 bases between. This CDR3 contains 14 residues. CDR3 residues: CASSHGGVQETQYF. CDR3 nucleotides: TGTGCCAGCAGTCACGGCGGGGTCCAAGAGACCCAGTACTTC.

The chain uses TRBV20-1 and TRBJ2-2; 9 nucleotides line up with TRBD2. The CDR3 length is 16 residues. V shed 2 bases, J shed 1 base, and the junction held 5 bases outside the gene matches. The germline V gene has CDR1 DFQATT and CDR2 SNEGSKA (reference sequence). CDR3 amino acids: CSARSLAGQNTGELFF. In DNA form, the CDR3 reads TGCAGTGCTAGATCGCTAGCGGGACAGAACACCGGGGAGCTGTTTTTT.

The chain uses TRBV12-3 or TRBV12-4 and TRBJ2-3, with TRBD2 matching 10 bases. The junction had 15 bases not matched to a gene; V was cut back by 6 bases and J by 6 bases. The CDR3 length is 17 residues. The DNA of the CDR3 is TGTGCCAGCAGCCCCACAAGAAGAAGCGGGAGGGCCGATACGCAGTATTTT. Residues: CASSPTRRSGRADTQYF.

This chain uses TRBV12-3 or TRBV12-4 with TRBJ1-1; no definite D call. CDR3 size: 15 residues. Between the trimmed V and J ends, which lost 4 bases and 5 bases, there was a span of 17 bases. CDR3 region: CASSSEKDVKTEAFF. The CDR3 nucleotides read TGTGCCAGCAGTTCCGAAAAAGACGTCAAGACTGAAGCTTTCTTT.

The CDR3 spells CASSYSKGAIDTQYF. CDR3 DNA sequence: TGTGCCAGCAGTTACTCGAAAGGGGCAATAGATACGCAGTATTTT. The chain has TRBV6-2 or TRBV6-3 and TRBJ2-3, with D possibly TRBD1 on 5 matching bases. V gave up 0 bases and J gave up 5 bases, with 12 bases separating them. The CDR3 contains 15 residues. CDR1 and CDR2 from the germline V gene are MNHEY and SVGEGT.

A few counts support this clonotype. The chain combines TRBV10-3 with TRBJ2-3; TRBD2 agrees at 7 bases. The length of the CDR3 is 13 residues. Looked up from germline, CDR1 is ENHRY and CDR2 is SYGVKD. J was trimmed by 2 bases and V by 8 bases; bases with no gene match: 4. In DNA form, the CDR3 reads TGTGCCATCGGGGGGGGTGCCACAGATACGCAGTATTTT. This sequence encodes CAIGGGATDTQYF.

This clonotype has just a few counts. The V and J genes are TRBV6-2 or TRBV6-3 and TRBJ2-7, with 8 bases aligning to TRBD1. The germline gives CDR1 MNHEY, CDR2 SVGEGT. Unmatched junction bases numbered 7, after V lost 4 bases and J lost 2 bases. The CDR3 spans 15 residues. The CDR3 region is CASSSLGTGPYEQYF. CDR3 DNA: TGTGCCAGCAGTTCACTCGGGACAGGTCCCTACGAGCAGTACTTC.

The rearrangement uses TRBV5-1 and TRBJ1-1; TRBD1 matches 10 bases. Germline V gene lookup returns CDR1 SGHRS and CDR2 YFSETQ. The CDR3 is made up of 15 amino acids. Unmatched junction bases numbered 7, after V lost 4 bases and J lost 4 bases. CDR3 DNA: TGCGCCAGCAGCACCCGGACAGGGGGTCCCACTGAAGCTTTCTTT. Translated, it gives CASSTRTGGPTEAFF.

V usage is TRBV19 and J usage is TRBJ1-5; 8 nucleotides match TRBD1. With 7 bases clipped from V and 5 bases from J, the junction kept 4 bases outside the gene matches. The CDR3 is made up of 13 amino acids. Germline CDR1 LNHDA, CDR2 SQIVND (reference sequence). CDR3 in amino acids: CASKDRGHQPQHF. The CDR3 region has the DNA TGTGCCAGTAAAGACAGGGGACATCAGCCCCAGCATTTT.

This clonotype appeared a few times. V is TRBV12-3 or TRBV12-4 and J is TRBJ1-3, with TRBD1 matching over 7 bases. V was pared by 1 base and J by 0 bases, with 6 bases of the junction left unmatched. The CDR3 loop spans 17 amino acids. CDR3 DNA: TGTGCCAGCAGTTTAGGGGATACAGGGGTCTCTGGAAACACCATATATTTT. It specifies CASSLGDTGVSGNTIYF.

This clonotype was recorded only once. The chain is built from TRBV7-2 and TRBJ2-7; no reliable D call. The V gene's germline CDR1 is SGHTA and CDR2 FQGNSA. The CDR3 has 14 residues. V lost 5 bases to trimming and J lost 6 bases, with 17 bases between them. CDR3: CASSPGLSGIEQYF. In DNA form, the CDR3 reads TGTGCCAGCAGCCCCGGCCTCTCGGGCATCGAGCAGTACTTC.